This entry concerns a single T cell receptor beta chain. CDR3 length: 13 residues. V lost 3 bases and J 7 bases, leaving 10 bases between the germline ends. Per germline, CDR1 MNHNS and CDR2 SASEGT. The sample belongs to a study of control samples from healthy donors and cancer patients. Sequencing used immunoSEQ multiplex PCR; TCRdb keeps in-frame clones, though not all of them. This sample carries roughly 63,000 clones, approximately 92% of them seen once, and the ten largest clones take roughly 1.6%. The sequencing input was PBMCs. The receptor was isolated from a man aged 40-55 years with colorectal cancer. The J gene is TRBJ1-5, the V gene TRBV6-1, with unresolved D. The CDR3 reads CASSDTRWQPQHF. Here the CDR3 DNA reads TGTGCCAGCAGTGACACCCGGTGGCAGCCCCAGCATTTT.